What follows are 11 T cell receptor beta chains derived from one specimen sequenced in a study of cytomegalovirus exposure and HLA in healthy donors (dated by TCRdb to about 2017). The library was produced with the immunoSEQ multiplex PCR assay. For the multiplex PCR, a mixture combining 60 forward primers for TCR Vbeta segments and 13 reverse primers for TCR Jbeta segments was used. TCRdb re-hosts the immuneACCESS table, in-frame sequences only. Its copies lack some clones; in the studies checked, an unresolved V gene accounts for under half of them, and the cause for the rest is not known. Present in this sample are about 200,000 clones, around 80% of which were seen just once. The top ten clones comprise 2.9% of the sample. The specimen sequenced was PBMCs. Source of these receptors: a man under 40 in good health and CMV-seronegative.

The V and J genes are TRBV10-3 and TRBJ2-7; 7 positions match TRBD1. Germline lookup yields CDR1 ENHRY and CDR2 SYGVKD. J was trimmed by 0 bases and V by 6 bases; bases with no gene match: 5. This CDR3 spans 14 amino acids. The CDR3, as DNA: TGTGCCATCAGGGAGACAGGGACCTCCTACGAGCAGTACTTC. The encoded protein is CAIRETGTSYEQYF.

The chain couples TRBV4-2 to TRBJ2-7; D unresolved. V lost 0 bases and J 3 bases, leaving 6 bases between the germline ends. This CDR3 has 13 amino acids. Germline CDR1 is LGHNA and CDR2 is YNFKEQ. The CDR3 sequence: CASSQELDYEQYF. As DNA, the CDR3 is TGTGCCAGCAGCCAAGAACTCGACTACGAGCAGTACTTC.

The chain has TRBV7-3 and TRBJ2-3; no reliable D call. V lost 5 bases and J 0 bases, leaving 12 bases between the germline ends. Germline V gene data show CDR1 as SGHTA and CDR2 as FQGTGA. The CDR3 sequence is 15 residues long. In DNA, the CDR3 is TGTGCCAGCAGCCCCCGTTCAGGAAGCACAGATACGCAGTATTTT. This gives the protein CASSPRSGSTDTQYF.

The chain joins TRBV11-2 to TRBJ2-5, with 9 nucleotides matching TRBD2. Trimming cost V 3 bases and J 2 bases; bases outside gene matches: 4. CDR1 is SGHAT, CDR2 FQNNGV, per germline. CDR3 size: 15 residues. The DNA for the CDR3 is TGTGCCAGCAGCTTCGGGACTAGCCCTCAAGAGACCCAGTACTTC. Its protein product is CASSFGTSPQETQYF.

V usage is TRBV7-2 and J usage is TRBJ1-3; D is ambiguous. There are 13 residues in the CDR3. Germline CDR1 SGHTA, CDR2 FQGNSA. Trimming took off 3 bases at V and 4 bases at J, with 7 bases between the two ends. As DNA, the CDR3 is TGTGCCAGCAGCTTGAGCGTCGGAAACACCATATATTTT. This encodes CASSLSVGNTIYF.

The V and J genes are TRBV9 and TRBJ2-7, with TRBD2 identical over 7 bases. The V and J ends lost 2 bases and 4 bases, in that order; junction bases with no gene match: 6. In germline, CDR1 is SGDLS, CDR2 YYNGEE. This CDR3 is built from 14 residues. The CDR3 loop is CASSVGGVGYEQYF. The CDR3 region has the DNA TGTGCCAGCAGCGTGGGAGGGGTTGGTTACGAGCAGTACTTC. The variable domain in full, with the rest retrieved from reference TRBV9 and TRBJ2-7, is DSGVTQTPKHLITATGQRVTLRCSPRSGDLSVYWYQQSLDQGLQFLIQYYNGEERAKGNILERFSAQQFPDLHSELNLSSLELGDSALYFCASSVGGVGYEQYFGPGTRLTVT.

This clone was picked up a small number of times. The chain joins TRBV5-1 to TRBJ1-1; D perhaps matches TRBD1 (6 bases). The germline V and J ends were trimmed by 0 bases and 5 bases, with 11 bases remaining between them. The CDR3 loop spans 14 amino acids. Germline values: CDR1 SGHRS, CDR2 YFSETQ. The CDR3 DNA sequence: TGCGCCAGCAGCTTGGGACGGGGGGCGACTGAAGCTTTCTTT. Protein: CASSLGRGATEAFF.

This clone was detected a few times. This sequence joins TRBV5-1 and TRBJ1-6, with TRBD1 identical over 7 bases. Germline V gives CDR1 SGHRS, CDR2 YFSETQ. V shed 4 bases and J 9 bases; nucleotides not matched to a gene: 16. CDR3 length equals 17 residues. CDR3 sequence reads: CASSPQPSDRVSSPLHF. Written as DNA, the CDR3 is TGCGCCAGCAGCCCCCAACCCTCTGACAGGGTCAGTTCACCCCTCCACTTT.

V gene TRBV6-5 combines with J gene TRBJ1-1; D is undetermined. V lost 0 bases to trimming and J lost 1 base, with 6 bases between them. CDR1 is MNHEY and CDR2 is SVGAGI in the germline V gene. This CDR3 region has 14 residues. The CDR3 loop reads CASSYSHGNTEAFF. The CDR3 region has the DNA TGTGCCAGCAGTTACTCTCACGGGAACACTGAAGCTTTCTTT.

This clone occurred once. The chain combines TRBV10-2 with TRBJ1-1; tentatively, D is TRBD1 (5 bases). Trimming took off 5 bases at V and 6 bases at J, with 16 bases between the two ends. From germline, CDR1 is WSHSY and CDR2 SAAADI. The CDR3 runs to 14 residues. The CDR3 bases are TGCGCCAGCAGTTCCTACCTTGGGGGGGCTGAAGCTTTCTTT. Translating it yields CASSSYLGGAEAFF.

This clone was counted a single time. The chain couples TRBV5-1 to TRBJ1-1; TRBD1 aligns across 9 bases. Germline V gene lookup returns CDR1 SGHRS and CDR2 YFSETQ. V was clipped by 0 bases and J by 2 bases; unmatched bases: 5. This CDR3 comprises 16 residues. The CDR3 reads CASSLELGQGNTEAFF. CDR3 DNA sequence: TGCGCCAGCAGCTTGGAGCTGGGACAGGGTAACACTGAAGCTTTCTTT.